These 20 T cell receptor beta chains were sequenced from one sample in a study of T cell responses to AZD1222 COVID-19 vaccine. Clones were sequenced by immunoSEQ multiplex PCR, and TCRdb holds only the in-frame ones, with some missing. The repertoire holds 250,000 or so clones, with about 92% as singletons. Specimen: peripheral blood, collected on day 0 of AZD1222 vaccination. Receptors were obtained from an adult in good health.

The CDR3 reads CASSWTAGVGTNEQFF. For the CDR3, the DNA is TGTGCCAGTAGTTGGACGGCAGGGGTGGGGACGAATGAGCAGTTCTTC. V gene TRBV19 combines with J gene TRBJ2-1; D is perhaps TRBD1 (6 bases). The germline V gene has CDR1 LNHDA and CDR2 SQIVND (reference sequence). Between the trimmed V and J ends, which lost 5 bases and 7 bases, there was a span of 21 bases. The CDR3 extends over 16 amino acids. Full variable domain (rest looked up from reference TRBV19 and TRBJ2-1): DGGITQSPKYLFRKEGQNVTLSCEQNLNHDAMYWYRQDPGQGLRLIYYSQIVNDFQKGDIAEGYSVSREKKESFPLTVTSAQKNPTAFYLCASSWTAGVGTNEQFFGPGTRLTVL.

The V call is TRBV5-1, the J call TRBJ2-1, with a possible D match to TRBD2 (6 bases). Trimming took 4 bases from V and 0 from J, leaving 11 bases between them. The CDR3 has 15 amino acids. Germline-derived CDR1 and CDR2 are SGHRS and YFSETQ. The CDR3 sequence: CASSLMGGSYNEQFF. The DNA of the CDR3 is TGCGCCAGCAGCCTAATGGGGGGCTCCTACAATGAGCAGTTCTTC.

CDR3 in amino acids: CASRRDRMMNTEAFF. The CDR3 DNA follows: TGTGCCAGCAGGCGGGACAGGATGATGAACACTGAAGCTTTCTTT. The V call is TRBV6-5, the J call TRBJ1-1; 8 positions agree with TRBD1. V was pared by 6 bases and J by 0 bases, with 6 bases of the junction left unmatched. This CDR3 has 15 amino acids. In germline, CDR1 is MNHEY, CDR2 SVGAGI.

The chain recombines TRBV6-5 with TRBJ1-2, with 7 nucleotides matching TRBD1. In germline, CDR1 is MNHEY, CDR2 SVGAGI. This CDR3 contains 11 residues. The J segment lost 9 bases and the V segment lost 8 bases, leaving 6 bases of the junction unmatched. The CDR3 sequence is CASGTVRSYTF. In DNA form, the CDR3 reads TGTGCCAGCGGGACAGTTAGGAGCTACACCTTC.

J is TRBJ1-2 and V is TRBV4-1; 7 bases align to TRBD1. The CDR3 runs to 15 residues. Germline CDR1 and CDR2: MGHRA and YSYEKL. V lost 6 bases to trimming and J lost 3 bases; unmatched junction nucleotides: 10. The CDR3 DNA is TGCGCCAGCAGTCCACTTCACAGGGGTGACTATGGCTACACCTTC. Its translation is CASSPLHRGDYGYTF.

The CDR3 spells CASDGQGDYSNQPQHF. CDR3 coding DNA: TGTGCCAGCGACGGACAGGGAGATTATAGCAATCAGCCCCAGCATTTT. This chain joins TRBV9 and TRBJ1-5, with 8 nucleotides matching TRBD1. Losses at the gene ends were 7 bases for V and 0 bases for J; bases not matched to a gene: 9. Germline V gives CDR1 SGDLS, CDR2 YYNGEE. The CDR3 has 16 residues.

This sequence joins TRBV6-2 or TRBV6-3 and TRBJ1-1; D not resolved. The CDR3 is made up of 15 amino acids. V lost 2 bases and J lost 2, with 12 bases in between. Looked up from germline, CDR1 is MNHEY and CDR2 is SVGEGT. CDR3 DNA: TGTGCCAGCAGTTACGGACTAGCAAGAAACACTGAAGCTTTCTTT. Protein sequence: CASSYGLARNTEAFF.

V gene TRBV2 combines with J gene TRBJ2-7; 7 bases line up with TRBD1. Germline V gene data show CDR1 as SNHLY and CDR2 as FYNNEI. The trim removed 7 bases at V and 5 bases at J, leaving 14 bases unmatched. This CDR3 is 15 amino acids long. The CDR3 nucleotides are TGTGCCAGCAAGCTACAGGGGCCCGGAGTGGACGAGCAGTACTTC. Protein product: CASKLQGPGVDEQYF.

The CDR3 coding sequence is TGCGCCAGCAGCTCCGGGGGTTCCTACAATGAGCAGTTCTTC. Translation gives CASSSGGSYNEQFF. The chain has TRBV5-1 and TRBJ2-1; possibly TRBD2 for D (6 bases). With 3 bases removed from V and 1 base from J, the gap between germline ends came to 8 bases. CDR1 and CDR2 from the germline V gene are SGHRS and YFSETQ. The CDR3 contains 14 residues.

This chain uses TRBV6-4 with TRBJ1-1; 8 bases line up with TRBD1. CDR1 is MRHNA, CDR2 SNTAGT, per germline. Germline trimming cut 4 bases from V and 1 base from J; bases unmatched to any gene: 5. This CDR3 region has 15 residues. The CDR3 protein is CASSAQGAGNTEAFF. As DNA, the CDR3 is TGTGCCAGCAGTGCCCAGGGGGCCGGGAACACTGAAGCTTTCTTT.

The chain recombines TRBV7-2 with TRBJ1-2; 11 bases fit TRBD1. CDR3 length equals 14 residues. CDR1 and CDR2 from the germline V gene are SGHTA and FQGNSA. With V trimmed by 7 bases and J by 4 bases, 5 bases remained unmatched. The chain's CDR3 is CASNPGTGGYGYTF. The CDR3 DNA reads TGTGCCAGCAACCCCGGGACAGGGGGCTATGGCTACACCTTC.

The V call is TRBV11-2, the J call TRBJ1-4, with 10 bases lining up with TRBD1. Germline values: CDR1 SGHAT, CDR2 FQNNGV. CDR3 length equals 14 residues. The ends lost 6 bases at V and 10 bases at J; junction bases unmatched: 8. CDR3 nucleotide sequence: TGTGCCAGCAGGGTGGGACAGGGGATCGGAAAACTGTTTTTT. Translating it yields CASRVGQGIGKLFF.

The table lists this clone with a count of one. This chain connects TRBV2 to TRBJ1-1; D gene uncertain. The CDR3 spans 11 residues. The germline V gene has CDR1 SNHLY and CDR2 FYNNEI. The ends were cut back, 2 bases at V and 8 bases at J, with 6 bases in the middle. The CDR3 sequence: CASSEYGEAFF. For the CDR3, the DNA is TGTGCCAGCAGTGAATACGGGGAAGCTTTCTTT. Using reference TRBV2 and TRBJ1-1 for the parts outside the CDR3, the full variable domain is EPEVTQTPSHQVTQMGQEVILRCVPISNHLYFYWYRQILGQKVEFLVSFYNNEISEKSEIFDDQFSVERPDGSNFTLKIRSTKLEDSAMYFCASSEYGEAFFGQGTRLTVV.

The chain uses TRBV5-1 and TRBJ1-1; possible D gene TRBD1, 5 bases. Germline V CDR1 and CDR2: SGHRS, YFSETQ. CDR3 length equals 15 residues. Trimming stripped 0 bases from V and 1 base from J, with 10 bases between. CDR3 sequence: CASSLVGGRNTEAFF. The CDR3 DNA reads TGCGCCAGCAGCTTGGTGGGGGGTCGGAACACTGAAGCTTTCTTT.

In this sample, this clone turned up once. The chain has TRBV28 and TRBJ1-5, with a possible D match to TRBD1 (5 bases). Between the trimmed V and J ends, which lost 6 bases and 0 bases, there was a span of 12 bases. This CDR3 is 15 amino acids long. Germline V gene data show CDR1 as MDHEN and CDR2 as SYDVKM. The CDR3 is CASRGRGYSNQPQHF. In DNA, the CDR3 is TGTGCCAGCAGGGGACGGGGGTATAGCAATCAGCCCCAGCATTTT.

The chain has TRBV4-1 and TRBJ2-7, with 8 bases lining up with TRBD1. The germline gives CDR1 MGHRA, CDR2 YSYEKL. V gave up 3 bases and J gave up 2 bases; unmatched junction bases: 6. The CDR3 totals 15 residues. Here the CDR3 DNA reads TGCGCCAGCAGCCAGTGGACAGGGTCGGCCTACGAGCAGTACTTC. Protein sequence: CASSQWTGSAYEQYF.

The V and J genes are TRBV6-2 or TRBV6-3 and TRBJ2-1; 8 bases agree with TRBD1. V dropped 5 bases and J dropped 5; count of bases not matched to a gene: 8. This CDR3 comprises 15 residues. Germline CDR1 MNHEY, CDR2 SVGEGT. The CDR3 DNA sequence: TGTGCCAGCAGTCCCCCGGGCAGGGGGCACAATGAGCAGTTCTTC. Amino acid sequence: CASSPPGRGHNEQFF.

This clone is a singleton in its sample. The chain couples TRBV28 to TRBJ1-1; no firm D call. Trimming removed 6 bases from V and 11 bases from J, with 16 bases in between. Germline V gene sequence: CDR1 MDHEN, CDR2 SYDVKM. The CDR3 loop spans 12 amino acids. CDR3 nucleotides: TGTGCCAGCAGCCCCCCCGGCCTGTTCGCTTTCTTT. Protein: CASSPPGLFAFF.

The J gene is TRBJ2-7, the V gene TRBV11-2; no firm D call. Germline-derived CDR1 and CDR2 are SGHAT and FQNNGV. The germline V and J ends were trimmed by 5 bases and 4 bases, with 9 bases remaining between them. The CDR3 loop spans 12 amino acids. CDR3 in amino acids: CASSPPEYEQYF. In DNA form, the CDR3 reads TGTGCCAGCAGCCCCCCCGAATACGAGCAGTACTTC.

The V and J genes are TRBV28 and TRBJ2-1; tentatively, D is TRBD2 (5 bases). This CDR3 region has 11 residues. In germline, CDR1 is MDHEN, CDR2 SYDVKM. V dropped 7 bases and J dropped 6 bases, with 7 bases sitting between them. The CDR3 DNA reads TGTGCCAGCATCGAGGGCAATGAGCAGTTCTTC. Protein product: CASIEGNEQFF.